Each of the 21 T cell receptor beta chains below was sequenced from the same sample in a study of blood T cell repertoires in COVID-19. Sequencing used immunoSEQ multiplex PCR; TCRdb keeps in-frame clones, though not all of them. The sample includes about 180,000 clones, roughly 82% of them seen just once. Sample: PBMCs or T cells enriched from blood (not recorded which). The receptor set was obtained from a woman aged 25 to 45 who had recovered from COVID-19.

J is TRBJ1-5 and V is TRBV14; D might be TRBD1 (5 bases). Germline CDR1 and CDR2: SGHDN and FVKESK. V was cut by 2 bases and J by 6 bases, with 8 bases left in between. The CDR3 runs 13 residues. Here the CDR3 reads CASSQTQGQPQHF. The CDR3 coding sequence is TGTGCCAGCAGCCAAACTCAGGGTCAGCCCCAGCATTTT.

The chain combines TRBV5-1 with TRBJ2-1; 12 bases line up with TRBD2. Trimming took 4 bases from V and 0 from J; bases not matched to a gene: 8. Germline V lookup: CDR1 SGHRS, CDR2 YFSETQ. CDR3 size: 18 residues. The CDR3: CASSPTSGSIYSYNEQFF. For the CDR3, the DNA is TGCGCCAGCAGCCCGACTAGCGGGAGCATTTACTCCTACAATGAGCAGTTCTTC.

The rearrangement links TRBV28 to TRBJ2-7; TRBD1 agrees at 10 bases. CDR1 MDHEN and CDR2 SYDVKM come from the germline V gene. The V segment lost 5 bases and the J segment 1 base; nucleotides outside the gene matches: 5. The CDR3 length is 15 residues. The CDR3 DNA reads as TGTGCCAGCAGTCCGCCGGGACAGGGGTCCTACGAGCAGTACTTC. Translated, it gives CASSPPGQGSYEQYF.

The chain couples TRBV28 to TRBJ2-7, with 8 bases identical to TRBD1. The J segment lost 2 bases and the V segment lost 1 base, leaving 4 bases of the junction unmatched. This CDR3 region has 15 residues. Germline V gene lookup returns CDR1 MDHEN and CDR2 SYDVKM. The CDR3 protein is CASSLSGTGTYEQYF. CDR3 nucleotides: TGTGCCAGCAGTTTATCCGGGACAGGTACCTACGAGCAGTACTTC.

The CDR3 reads CASSIEARTGASSDTQYF. In DNA, the CDR3 is TGTGCCAGTAGTATAGAGGCTCGAACGGGAGCGTCATCAGATACGCAGTATTTT. The chain links TRBV19 to TRBJ2-3; D is perhaps TRBD2 (6 bases). With 0 bases removed from V and 4 bases from J, the gap between germline ends came to 20 bases. Germline V lookup: CDR1 LNHDA, CDR2 SQIVND (reference sequence). This CDR3 is 18 amino acids long.

V gene TRBV28 combines with J gene TRBJ1-1, with no clear D. CDR1 and CDR2 (germline): MDHEN, SYDVKM. The CDR3 runs to 14 residues. Trimming removed 2 bases at V and 4 bases at J, with 11 bases between. The DNA for the CDR3 is TGTGCCAGCAGTTTAGGGAGAACGTTCACTGAAGCTTTCTTT. This gives the protein CASSLGRTFTEAFF.

A note on this clone: Other DNA sequences of this sample code for an identical CDR3. V usage is TRBV29-1 and J usage is TRBJ1-1; D not certain. CDR3 length equals 10 residues. V was pared by 6 bases and J by 2 bases, with 4 bases between. The germline V gene has CDR1 SQVTM and CDR2 ANQGSEA. The CDR3 DNA reads as TGCAGCGTCCGTAACACTGAAGCTTTCTTT. This translates into CSVRNTEAFF.

This clone was observed a few times. This rearrangement joins TRBV28 to TRBJ2-7; 8 nucleotides match TRBD2. The CDR3 extends over 15 amino acids. The V gene end was trimmed by 3 bases and the J gene end by 6 bases; junction bases not matched to a gene: 10. Germline V gene data show CDR1 as MDHEN and CDR2 as SYDVKM. The chain's CDR3 is CASSFAGRAFSEQYF. The DNA of the CDR3 is TGTGCCAGCAGTTTTGCCGGGAGGGCCTTTTCCGAGCAGTACTTC.

V gene TRBV7-2 combines with J gene TRBJ2-1; weak D call: TRBD2 (5 bases). V was pared by 6 bases and J by 2 bases, with 8 bases between. The germline gives CDR1 SGHTA, CDR2 FQGNSA. The CDR3 sequence is 13 residues long. CDR3 loop: CASRPTTYNEQFF. The CDR3 bases are TGTGCCAGCAGGCCGACTACCTACAATGAGCAGTTCTTC.

This clone was recorded a few times. The chain combines TRBV7-9 with TRBJ2-7; 7 bases map to TRBD2. CDR3 length equals 15 residues. Germline V gene sequence: CDR1 SEHNR, CDR2 FQNEAQ (reference sequence). Losses at the gene ends were 1 base for V and 3 bases for J; bases not matched to a gene: 6. CDR3 protein: CASSLEGTGGYEQYF. The CDR3 coding sequence is TGTGCCAGCAGCTTAGAAGGAACGGGGGGCTACGAGCAGTACTTC.

The chain combines TRBV7-9 with TRBJ1-1; D not resolved. CDR1 and CDR2 from the germline V gene are SEHNR and FQNEAQ (reference sequence). The CDR3 consists of 15 residues. V was clipped by 7 bases and J by 0 bases, with 15 bases between them. CDR3 nucleotide sequence: TGTGCCAGCACCCCGGTTTCGGGAATGAACACTGAAGCTTTCTTT. Translation gives CASTPVSGMNTEAFF.

The rearrangement uses TRBV3-1 (or the pseudogene TRBV3-2) and TRBJ2-7; 9 positions match TRBD2. V trimming: 1 base; J trimming: 2 bases; junction bases outside the gene matches: 6. CDR1 LGHDT and CDR2 YNNKEL come from the germline V gene (reference sequence). This CDR3 has 16 residues. The CDR3 sequence: CASSQGAGGTTYEQYF. The CDR3 region has the DNA TGTGCCAGCAGCCAAGGGGCGGGAGGGACCACCTACGAGCAGTACTTC.

V usage is TRBV27 and J usage is TRBJ1-5; TRBD1 matches 9 bases. Trimming at V came to 5 bases and at J to 0 bases, leaving 5 bases not matched to a gene. CDR3 length: 16 amino acids. Germline CDR1 MNHEY, CDR2 SMNVEV (reference sequence). This CDR3 is CASSRGQGISNQPQHF. In DNA, the CDR3 is TGTGCCAGCAGTCGAGGACAGGGGATTAGCAATCAGCCCCAGCATTTT.

This clone has more than one count but fewer than ten. The chain uses TRBV10-1 and TRBJ1-5, with 10 bases identical to TRBD1. The CDR3 extends over 12 amino acids. Germline trimming cut 7 bases from V and 16 bases from J; bases unmatched to any gene: 10. Germline V gives CDR1 WNHNN, CDR2 SYGVQD (reference sequence). The CDR3 reads CASTRQGAVGHF. CDR3 bases: TGCGCCAGCACCAGACAGGGGGCGGTAGGACATTTT.

This rearrangement joins TRBV30 to TRBJ1-5; D is uncertain. The CDR3 loop spans 11 amino acids. CDR1 and CDR2 (germline): GTSNPN, SVGIG (reference sequence). Trimming shortened V by 2 bases and J by 11 bases, and 10 bases separated the two germline ends. In DNA, the CDR3 is TGTGCCTGGAGTCTAGATTCTTCCCAGCATTTT. This encodes CAWSLDSSQHF.

V is TRBV18 and J is TRBJ2-7; D is perhaps TRBD2 (5 bases). Germline lookup yields CDR1 KGHSH and CDR2 LQKENI. Trimming cost V 2 bases and J 3 bases, with 20 bases left between them. The CDR3 has 17 amino acids. CDR3 sequence: CASSPGGRFRMDYEQYF. The CDR3 nucleotides are TGTGCCAGCTCACCAGGAGGACGCTTTAGGATGGACTACGAGCAGTACTTC. Full variable domain (rest looked up from reference TRBV18 and TRBJ2-7): NAGVMQNPRHLVRRRGQEARLRCSPMKGHSHVYWYRQLPEEGLKFMVYLQKENIIDESGMPKERFSAEFPKEGPSILRIQQVVRGDSAAYFCASSPGGRFRMDYEQYFGPGTRLTVT.

This sequence joins TRBV7-9 and TRBJ2-7; 7 bases line up with TRBD1. J was trimmed by 4 bases and V by 4 bases; bases with no gene match: 16. Per the germline V gene, CDR1 is SEHNR and CDR2 is FQNEAQ (reference sequence). The CDR3 is 17 amino acids. This CDR3 is CASSSQTGAHSPYEQYF. The CDR3 region has the DNA TGTGCCAGCAGCTCTCAAACAGGGGCGCATTCGCCTTACGAGCAGTACTTC.

V is TRBV28 and J is TRBJ2-7, with 9 positions matching TRBD2. From germline, CDR1 is MDHEN and CDR2 SYDVKM. This CDR3 is 13 amino acids long. V lost 5 bases, J lost 4 bases, and 3 bases stayed unmatched. This CDR3 is CASSRREGYEQYF. As DNA, the CDR3 is TGTGCCAGCAGTAGGCGGGAGGGGTACGAGCAGTACTTC.

The rearrangement links TRBV27 to TRBJ2-2, with a possible D match to TRBD2 (5 bases). The CDR3 is made up of 16 amino acids. From germline, CDR1 is MNHEY and CDR2 SMNVEV (reference sequence). Trimming left V 1 base short and J 0 bases short, with 9 bases between. This CDR3 reads CASSLYEGSNTGELFF. CDR3 DNA sequence: TGTGCCAGCAGTTTATATGAGGGATCGAACACCGGGGAGCTGTTTTTT.

V usage is TRBV28 and J usage is TRBJ2-3; D call uncertain. V was pared by 11 bases and J by 0 bases, with 12 bases between. Germline V gene data show CDR1 as MDHEN and CDR2 as SYDVKM. CDR3 length: 13 amino acids. The CDR3 sequence: CAHHETSTDTQYF. The CDR3 region has the DNA TGTGCCCACCATGAGACTAGCACAGATACGCAGTATTTT.

This clone was recorded a few times. This rearrangement joins TRBV19 to TRBJ1-6; D unclear. V dropped 0 bases and J dropped 5 bases, with 11 bases sitting between them. This CDR3 has 16 residues. CDR1 is LNHDA, CDR2 SQIVND, per germline (reference sequence). The CDR3 region has the DNA TGTGCCAGTAGTATAGACCGCGGTTTAGATAATTCACCCCTCCACTTT. Amino acids: CASSIDRGLDNSPLHF.